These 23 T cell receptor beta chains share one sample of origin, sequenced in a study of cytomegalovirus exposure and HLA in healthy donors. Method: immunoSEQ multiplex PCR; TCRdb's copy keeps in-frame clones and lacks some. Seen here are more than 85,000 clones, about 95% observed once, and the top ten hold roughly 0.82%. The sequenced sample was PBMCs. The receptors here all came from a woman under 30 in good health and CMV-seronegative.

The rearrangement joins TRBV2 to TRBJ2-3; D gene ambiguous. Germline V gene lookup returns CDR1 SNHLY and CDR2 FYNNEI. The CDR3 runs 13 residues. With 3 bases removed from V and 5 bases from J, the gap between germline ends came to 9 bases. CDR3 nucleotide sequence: TGTGCCAGCAGTGACGACTTGGGAGATACGCAGTATTTT. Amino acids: CASSDDLGDTQYF. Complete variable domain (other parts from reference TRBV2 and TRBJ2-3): EPEVTQTPSHQVTQMGQEVILRCVPISNHLYFYWYRQILGQKVEFLVSFYNNEISEKSEIFDDQFSVERPDGSNFTLKIRSTKLEDSAMYFCASSDDLGDTQYFGPGTRLTVL.

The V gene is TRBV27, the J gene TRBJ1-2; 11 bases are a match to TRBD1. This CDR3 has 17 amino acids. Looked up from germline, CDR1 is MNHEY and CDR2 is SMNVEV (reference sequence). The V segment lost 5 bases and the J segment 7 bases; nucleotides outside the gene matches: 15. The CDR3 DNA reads TGTGCCAGCAGTCCCACTGCGCGGACAGGGGGCGCGTTTGGCTACACCTTC. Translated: CASSPTARTGGAFGYTF.

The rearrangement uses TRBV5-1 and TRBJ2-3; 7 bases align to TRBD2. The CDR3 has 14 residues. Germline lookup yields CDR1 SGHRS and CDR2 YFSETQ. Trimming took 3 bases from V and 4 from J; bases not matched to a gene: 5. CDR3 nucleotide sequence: TGCGCCAGCAGCTCGGGACTACTCTCAGATACGCAGTATTTT. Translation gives CASSSGLLSDTQYF.

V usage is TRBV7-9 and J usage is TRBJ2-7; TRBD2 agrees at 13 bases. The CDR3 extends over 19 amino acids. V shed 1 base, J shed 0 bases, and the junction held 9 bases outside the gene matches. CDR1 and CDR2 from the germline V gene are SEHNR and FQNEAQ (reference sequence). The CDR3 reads CASSLGTSGSRGNSYEQYF. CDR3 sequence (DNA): TGTGCCAGCAGCTTAGGGACTAGCGGGAGTAGGGGGAACTCCTACGAGCAGTACTTC.

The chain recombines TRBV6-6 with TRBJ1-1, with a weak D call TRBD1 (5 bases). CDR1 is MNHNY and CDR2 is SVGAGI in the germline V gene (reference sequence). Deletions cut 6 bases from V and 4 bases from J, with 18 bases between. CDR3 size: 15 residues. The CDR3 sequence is CASRDNPLRGTEAFF. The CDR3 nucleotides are TGTGCCAGCAGAGACAACCCCCTTAGGGGCACTGAAGCTTTCTTT.

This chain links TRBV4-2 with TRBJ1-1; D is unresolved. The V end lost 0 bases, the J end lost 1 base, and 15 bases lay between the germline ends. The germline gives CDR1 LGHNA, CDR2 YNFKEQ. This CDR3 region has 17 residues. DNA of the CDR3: TGTGCCAGCAGCCAAGATTCCTCCACGCGGCCGAACACTGAAGCTTTCTTT. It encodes CASSQDSSTRPNTEAFF.

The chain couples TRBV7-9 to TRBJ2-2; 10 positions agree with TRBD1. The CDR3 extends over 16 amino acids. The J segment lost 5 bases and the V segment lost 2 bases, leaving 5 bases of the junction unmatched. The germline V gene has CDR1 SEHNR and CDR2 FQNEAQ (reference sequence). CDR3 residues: CASSLRDRGRTGELFF. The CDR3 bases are TGTGCCAGCAGCTTAAGGGACAGGGGCCGGACCGGGGAGCTGTTTTTT.

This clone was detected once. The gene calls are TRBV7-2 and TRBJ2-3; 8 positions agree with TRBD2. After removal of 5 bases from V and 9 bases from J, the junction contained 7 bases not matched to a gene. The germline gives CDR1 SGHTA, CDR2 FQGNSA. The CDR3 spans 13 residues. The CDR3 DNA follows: TGTGCCAGCAGCACGGGACTAGTAGGAACGCAGTATTTT. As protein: CASSTGLVGTQYF.

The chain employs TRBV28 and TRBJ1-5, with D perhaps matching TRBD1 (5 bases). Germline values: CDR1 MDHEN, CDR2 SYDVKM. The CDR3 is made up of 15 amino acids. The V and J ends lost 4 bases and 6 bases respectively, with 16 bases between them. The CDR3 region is CASSSDRKLGQPQHF. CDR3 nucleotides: TGTGCCAGCAGTTCAGACAGAAAGTTAGGTCAGCCCCAGCATTTT.

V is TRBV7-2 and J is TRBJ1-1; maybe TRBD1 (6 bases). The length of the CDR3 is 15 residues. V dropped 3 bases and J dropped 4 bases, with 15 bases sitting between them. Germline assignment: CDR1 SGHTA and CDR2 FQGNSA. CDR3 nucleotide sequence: TGTGCCAGCAGCTTGCGGGGGCAAGGCGGCACTGAAGCTTTCTTT. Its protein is CASSLRGQGGTEAFF.

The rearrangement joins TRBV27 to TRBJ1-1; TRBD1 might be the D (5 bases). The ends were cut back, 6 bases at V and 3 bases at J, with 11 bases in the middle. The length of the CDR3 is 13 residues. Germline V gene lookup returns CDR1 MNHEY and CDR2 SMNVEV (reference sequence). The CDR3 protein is CASRGGGYTEAFF. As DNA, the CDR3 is TGTGCCAGCAGGGGCGGGGGGTACACTGAAGCTTTCTTT.

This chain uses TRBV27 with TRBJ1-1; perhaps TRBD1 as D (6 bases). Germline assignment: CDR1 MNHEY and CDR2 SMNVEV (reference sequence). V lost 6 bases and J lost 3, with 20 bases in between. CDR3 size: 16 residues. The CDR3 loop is CASRDLQGRAYTEAFF. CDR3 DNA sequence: TGTGCCAGCAGGGATCTACAGGGAAGGGCGTACACTGAAGCTTTCTTT.

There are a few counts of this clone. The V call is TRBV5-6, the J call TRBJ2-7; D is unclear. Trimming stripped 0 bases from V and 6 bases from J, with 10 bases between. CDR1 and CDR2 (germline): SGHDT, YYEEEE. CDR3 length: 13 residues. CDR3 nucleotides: TGTGCCAGCAGCTTGGCCAGTTTCCTCGAGCAGTACTTC. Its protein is CASSLASFLEQYF.

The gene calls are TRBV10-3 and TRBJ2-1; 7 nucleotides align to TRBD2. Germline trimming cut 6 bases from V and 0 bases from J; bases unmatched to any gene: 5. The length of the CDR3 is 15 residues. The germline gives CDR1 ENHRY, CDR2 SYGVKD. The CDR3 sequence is CAIRASGSSYNEQFF. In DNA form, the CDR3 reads TGTGCCATCAGAGCTAGCGGAAGCTCCTACAATGAGCAGTTCTTC.

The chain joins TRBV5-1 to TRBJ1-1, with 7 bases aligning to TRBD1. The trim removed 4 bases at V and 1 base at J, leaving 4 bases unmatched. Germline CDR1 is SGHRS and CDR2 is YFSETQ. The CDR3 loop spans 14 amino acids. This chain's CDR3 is CASSVTGQNTEAFF. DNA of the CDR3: TGCGCCAGCAGCGTGACAGGGCAGAACACTGAAGCTTTCTTT.

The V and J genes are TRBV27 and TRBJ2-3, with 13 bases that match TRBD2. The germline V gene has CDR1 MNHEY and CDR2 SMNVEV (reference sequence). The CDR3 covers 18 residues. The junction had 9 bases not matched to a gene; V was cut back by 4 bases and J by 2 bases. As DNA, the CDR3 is TGTGCCAGCAGTTCAAGAGGACTAGCGGGGGTCTCCACAGATACGCAGTATTTT. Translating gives CASSSRGLAGVSTDTQYF.

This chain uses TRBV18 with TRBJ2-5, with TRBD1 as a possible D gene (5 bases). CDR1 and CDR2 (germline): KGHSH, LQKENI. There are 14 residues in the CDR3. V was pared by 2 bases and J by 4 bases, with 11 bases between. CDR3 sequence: CASSPISRGETQYF. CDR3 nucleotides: TGTGCCAGCTCACCAATAAGTAGGGGAGAGACCCAGTACTTC. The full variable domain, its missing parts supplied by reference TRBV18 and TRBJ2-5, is NAGVMQNPRHLVRRRGQEARLRCSPMKGHSHVYWYRQLPEEGLKFMVYLQKENIIDESGMPKERFSAEFPKEGPSILRIQQVVRGDSAAYFCASSPISRGETQYFGPGTRLLVL.

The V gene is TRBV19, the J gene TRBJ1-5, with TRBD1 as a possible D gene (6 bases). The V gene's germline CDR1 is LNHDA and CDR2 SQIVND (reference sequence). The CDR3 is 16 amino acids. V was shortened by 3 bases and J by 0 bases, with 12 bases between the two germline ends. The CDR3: CASSIPGVVSNQPQHF. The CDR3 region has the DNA TGTGCCAGTAGTATCCCAGGGGTTGTTAGCAATCAGCCCCAGCATTTT. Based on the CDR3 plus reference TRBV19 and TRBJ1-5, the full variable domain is DGGITQSPKYLFRKEGQNVTLSCEQNLNHDAMYWYRQDPGQGLRLIYYSQIVNDFQKGDIAEGYSVSREKKESFPLTVTSAQKNPTAFYLCASSIPGVVSNQPQHFGDGTRLSIL.

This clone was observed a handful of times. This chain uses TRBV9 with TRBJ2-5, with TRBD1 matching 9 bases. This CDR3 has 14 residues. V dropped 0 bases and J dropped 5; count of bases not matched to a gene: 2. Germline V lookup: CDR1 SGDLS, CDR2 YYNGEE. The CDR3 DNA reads TGTGCCAGCAGCGTAGGGGGACAGGGTGAGACCCAGTACTTC. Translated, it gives CASSVGGQGETQYF.

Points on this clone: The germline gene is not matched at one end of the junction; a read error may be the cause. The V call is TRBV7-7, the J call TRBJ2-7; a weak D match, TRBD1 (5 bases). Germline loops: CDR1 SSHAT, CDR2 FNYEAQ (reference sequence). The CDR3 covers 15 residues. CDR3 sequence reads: CASSLGAGPLYEQYF. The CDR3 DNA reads TGTGCTAGCAGCTTAGGTGCAGGGCCTTTATACGAGCAGTACTTC.

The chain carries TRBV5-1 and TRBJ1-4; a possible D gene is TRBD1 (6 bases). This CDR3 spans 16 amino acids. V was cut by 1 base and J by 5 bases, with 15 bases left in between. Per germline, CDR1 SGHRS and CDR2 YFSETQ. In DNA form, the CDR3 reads TGCGCCAGCAGCTTGAACCAACAGGGACGGAATGAAAAACTGTTTTTT. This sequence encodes CASSLNQQGRNEKLFF.

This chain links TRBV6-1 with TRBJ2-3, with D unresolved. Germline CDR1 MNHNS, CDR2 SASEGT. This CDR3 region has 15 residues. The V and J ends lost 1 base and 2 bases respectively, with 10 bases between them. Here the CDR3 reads CASSEGHYNTDTQYF. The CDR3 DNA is TGTGCCAGCAGTGAAGGCCACTATAACACAGATACGCAGTATTTT.

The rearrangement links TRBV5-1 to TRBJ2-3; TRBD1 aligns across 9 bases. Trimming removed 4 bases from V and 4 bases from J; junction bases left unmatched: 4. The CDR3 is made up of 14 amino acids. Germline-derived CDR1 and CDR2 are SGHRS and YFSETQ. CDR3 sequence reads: CASSLGQGPDTQYF. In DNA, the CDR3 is TGCGCCAGCAGCCTGGGACAGGGACCAGATACGCAGTATTTT.